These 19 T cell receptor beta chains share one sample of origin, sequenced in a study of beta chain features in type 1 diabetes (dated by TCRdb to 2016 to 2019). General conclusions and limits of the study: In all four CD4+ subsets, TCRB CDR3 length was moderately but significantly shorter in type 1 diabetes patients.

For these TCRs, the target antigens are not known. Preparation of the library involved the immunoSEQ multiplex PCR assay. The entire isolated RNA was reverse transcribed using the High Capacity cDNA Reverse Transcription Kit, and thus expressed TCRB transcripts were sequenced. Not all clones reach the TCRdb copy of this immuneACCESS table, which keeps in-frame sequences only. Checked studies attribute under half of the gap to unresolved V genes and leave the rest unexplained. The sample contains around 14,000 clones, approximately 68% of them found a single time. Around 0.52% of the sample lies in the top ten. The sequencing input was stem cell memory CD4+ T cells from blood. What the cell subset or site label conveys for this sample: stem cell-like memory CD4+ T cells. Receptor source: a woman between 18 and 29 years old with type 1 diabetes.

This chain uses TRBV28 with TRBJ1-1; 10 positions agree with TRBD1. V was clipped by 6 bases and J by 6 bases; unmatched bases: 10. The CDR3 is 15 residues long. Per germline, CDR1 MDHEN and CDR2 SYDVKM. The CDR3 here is CASSPTGTGVAEAFF. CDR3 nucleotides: TGTGCCAGCAGCCCAACCGGGACAGGGGTTGCTGAAGCTTTCTTT.

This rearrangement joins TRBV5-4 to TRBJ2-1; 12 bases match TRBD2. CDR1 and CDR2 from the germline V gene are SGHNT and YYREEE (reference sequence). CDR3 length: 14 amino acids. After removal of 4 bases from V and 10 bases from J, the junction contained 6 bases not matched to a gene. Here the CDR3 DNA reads TGTGCCAGCAGCGCCCGACTAGCGGGGGACGAGCAGTTCTTC. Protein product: CASSARLAGDEQFF.

The CDR3 DNA reads as TGTGCCAGCAGCTTAAGTCTCCGGGACGAGCAGTACTTC. It codes for CASSLSLRDEQYF. This chain links TRBV7-6 with TRBJ2-7; no clear D gene. Trimming pared 2 bases from V and 5 bases from J, leaving 10 bases between. The CDR3 totals 13 residues. CDR1 is SGHVS and CDR2 is FNYEAQ in the germline V gene.

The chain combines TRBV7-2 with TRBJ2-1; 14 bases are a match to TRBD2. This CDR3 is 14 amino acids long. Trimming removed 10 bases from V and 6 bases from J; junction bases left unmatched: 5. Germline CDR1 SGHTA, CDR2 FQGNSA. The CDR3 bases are TGTGCCACCCGGACTAGCGGGGGGCTCAATGAGCAGTTCTTC. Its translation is CATRTSGGLNEQFF.

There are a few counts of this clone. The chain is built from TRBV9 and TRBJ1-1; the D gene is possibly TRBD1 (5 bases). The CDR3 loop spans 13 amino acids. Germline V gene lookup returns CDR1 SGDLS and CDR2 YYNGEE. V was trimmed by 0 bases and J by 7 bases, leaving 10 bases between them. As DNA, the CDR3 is TGTGCCAGCAGCGTAGTCTTCGGGGGTGAAGCTTTCTTT. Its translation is CASSVVFGGEAFF.

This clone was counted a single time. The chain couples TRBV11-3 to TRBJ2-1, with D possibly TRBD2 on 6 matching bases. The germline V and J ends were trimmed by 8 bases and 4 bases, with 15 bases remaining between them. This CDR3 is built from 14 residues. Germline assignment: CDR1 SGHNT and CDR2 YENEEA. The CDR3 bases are TGTGCCAGCTCCACTGGCGGGATATACAATGAGCAGTTCTTC. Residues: CASSTGGIYNEQFF.

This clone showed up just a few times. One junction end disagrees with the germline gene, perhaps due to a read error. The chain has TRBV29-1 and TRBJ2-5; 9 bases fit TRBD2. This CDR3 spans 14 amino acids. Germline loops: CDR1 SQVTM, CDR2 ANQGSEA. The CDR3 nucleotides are TGCAGCGTAGAAGGACTAGCGAACCAAGAGACCCAGTACTTC. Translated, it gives CSVEGLANQETQYF.

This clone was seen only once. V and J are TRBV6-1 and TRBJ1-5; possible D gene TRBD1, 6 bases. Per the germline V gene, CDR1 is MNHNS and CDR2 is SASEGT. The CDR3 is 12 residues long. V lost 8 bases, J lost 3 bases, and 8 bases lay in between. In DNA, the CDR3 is TGTGCCAGCCGGGACAACAATCAGCCCCAGCATTTT. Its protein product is CASRDNNQPQHF.

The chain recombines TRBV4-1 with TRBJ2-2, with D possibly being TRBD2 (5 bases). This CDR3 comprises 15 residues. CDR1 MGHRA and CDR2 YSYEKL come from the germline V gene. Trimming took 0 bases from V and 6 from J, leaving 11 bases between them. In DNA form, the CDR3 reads TGCGCCAGCAGCCAAGATTTTGGGAGTGCCGGGGAGCTGTTTTTT. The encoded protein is CASSQDFGSAGELFF.

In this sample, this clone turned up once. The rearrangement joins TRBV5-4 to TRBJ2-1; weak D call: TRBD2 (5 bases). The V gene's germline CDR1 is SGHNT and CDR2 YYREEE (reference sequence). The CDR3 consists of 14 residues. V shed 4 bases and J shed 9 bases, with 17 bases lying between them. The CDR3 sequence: CASSNRAGSTEQFF. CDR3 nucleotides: TGTGCCAGCAGCAACCGTGCGGGTTCGACTGAGCAGTTCTTC.

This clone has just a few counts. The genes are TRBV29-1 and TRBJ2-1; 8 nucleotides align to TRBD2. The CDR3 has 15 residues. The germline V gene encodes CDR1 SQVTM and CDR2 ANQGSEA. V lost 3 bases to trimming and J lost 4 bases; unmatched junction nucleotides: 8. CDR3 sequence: CSVDDPSGHYNEQFF. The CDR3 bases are TGCAGCGTTGATGATCCTAGCGGGCATTACAATGAGCAGTTCTTC.

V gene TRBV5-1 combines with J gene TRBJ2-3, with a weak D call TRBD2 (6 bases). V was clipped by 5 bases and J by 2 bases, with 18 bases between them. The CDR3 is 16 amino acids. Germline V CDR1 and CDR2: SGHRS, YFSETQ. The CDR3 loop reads CASRYRSGSDTDTQYF. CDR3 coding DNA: TGCGCCAGCAGATACCGATCCGGGAGTGACACAGATACGCAGTATTTT. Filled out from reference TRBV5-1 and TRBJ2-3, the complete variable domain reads KAGVTQTPRYLIKTRGQQVTLSCSPISGHRSVSWYQQTPGQGLQFLFEYFSETQRNKGNFPGRFSGRQFSNSRSEMNVSTLELGDSALYLCASRYRSGSDTDTQYFGPGTRLTVL.

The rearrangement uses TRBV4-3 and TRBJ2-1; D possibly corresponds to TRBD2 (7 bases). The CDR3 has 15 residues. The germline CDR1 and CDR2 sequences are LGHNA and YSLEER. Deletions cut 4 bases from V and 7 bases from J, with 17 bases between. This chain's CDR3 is CASSPRGGAWNEQFF. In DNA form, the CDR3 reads TGCGCCAGCAGCCCTCGAGGGGGGGCATGGAATGAGCAGTTCTTC.

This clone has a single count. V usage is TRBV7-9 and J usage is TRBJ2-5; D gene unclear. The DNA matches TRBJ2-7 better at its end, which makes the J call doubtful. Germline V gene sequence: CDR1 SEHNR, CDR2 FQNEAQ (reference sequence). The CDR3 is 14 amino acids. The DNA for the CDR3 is TGTGCCAGCAGCTTAAATCCAGCGAACGACGAGCAGTACTTC. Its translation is CASSLNPANDEQYF.

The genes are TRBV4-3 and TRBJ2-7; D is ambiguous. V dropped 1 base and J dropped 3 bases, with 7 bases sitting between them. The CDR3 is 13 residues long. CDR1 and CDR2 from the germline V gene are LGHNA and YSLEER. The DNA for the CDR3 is TGCGCCAGCAGCCAAGGACTGAACTACGAGCAGTACTTC. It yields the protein CASSQGLNYEQYF.

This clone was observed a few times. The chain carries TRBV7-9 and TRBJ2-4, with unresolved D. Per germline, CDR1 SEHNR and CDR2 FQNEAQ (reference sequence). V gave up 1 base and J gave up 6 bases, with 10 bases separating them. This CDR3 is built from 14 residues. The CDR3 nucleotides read TGTGCCAGCAGCTTAGGACGGGTGGGAAACATTCAGTACTTC. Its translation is CASSLGRVGNIQYF. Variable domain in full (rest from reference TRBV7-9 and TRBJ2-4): DTGVSQNPRHKITKRGQNVTFRCDPISEHNRLYWYRQTLGQGPEFLTYFQNEAQLEKSRLLSDRFSAERPKGSFSTLEIQRTEQGDSAMYLCASSLGRVGNIQYFGAGTRLSVL.

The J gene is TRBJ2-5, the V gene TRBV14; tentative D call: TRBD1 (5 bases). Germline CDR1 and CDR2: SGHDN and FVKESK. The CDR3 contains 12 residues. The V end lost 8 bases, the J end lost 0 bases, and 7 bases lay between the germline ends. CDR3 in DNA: TGTGCCAGCCAGGGTAACCAAGAGACCCAGTACTTC. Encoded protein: CASQGNQETQYF.

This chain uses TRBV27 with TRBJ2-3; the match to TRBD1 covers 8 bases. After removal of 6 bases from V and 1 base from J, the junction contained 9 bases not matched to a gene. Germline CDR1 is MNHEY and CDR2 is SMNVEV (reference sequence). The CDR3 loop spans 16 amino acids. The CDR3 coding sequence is TGTGCCAGCAGCCAACAGGGGGATTGGGGCACAGATACGCAGTATTTT. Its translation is CASSQQGDWGTDTQYF.

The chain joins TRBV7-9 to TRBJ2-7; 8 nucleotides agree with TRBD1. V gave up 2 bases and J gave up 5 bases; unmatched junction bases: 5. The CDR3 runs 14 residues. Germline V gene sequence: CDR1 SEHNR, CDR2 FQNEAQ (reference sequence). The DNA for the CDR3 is TGTGCCAGCAGCTTATATGGGACAGGCAACGAGCAGTACTTC. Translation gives CASSLYGTGNEQYF.